Listed below are T cell receptor beta chains from one sample, sequenced in a study of blood T cell repertoires in COVID-19. Repertoires were generated with immunoSEQ multiplex PCR, while TCRdb's copy carries only in-frame clones and drops some. The repertoire holds around 150,000 clones, with roughly 85% as singletons. The specimen was peripheral blood. The receptors stem from a human donor with acute or convalescent COVID-19. The donor label of this sample is uncertain. CDR3s include the opening cysteine and the closing phenylalanine or tryptophan. The order of the fields is V gene, clone size, J gene, D gene, CDR3 DNA, CDR3 protein. D genes are given only for firm matches. Clone size is given for some rows only: seen once, a few or many times, or a class if the clone is expanded.

TRBV7-6,-,TRBJ2-2,TRBD2,TGTGCCAGCAGCTCCTCGGGACTAGAGGGTTTCACCGGGGAGCTGTTTTTT,CASSSSGLEGFTGELFF
TRBV4-2,-,TRBJ2-7,-,TGTGCCAGCAGCCCAGACTCCGGCGAGCAGTACTTC,CASSPDSGEQYF
TRBV4-2,-,TRBJ1-6,TRBD1,TGTGCCAGCAGCCAAGCTTTGGGACAGGGGGCTTTAACCCTCCACTTT,CASSQALGQGALTLHF
TRBV3-1/TRBV3-2,-,TRBJ2-5,TRBD1,TGTGCCAGCAGCTCTACGGACAGGGGGCGTGAAGAGACCCAGTACTTC,CASSSTDRGREETQYF
TRBV7-8,-,TRBJ2-3,-,TGTGCCAGCAGCTCCCGTGCACAGCCGAAGACAGATACGCAGTATTTT,CASSSRAQPKTDTQYF
TRBV4-3,-,TRBJ1-6,-,TGCGCCAGCAGCCAAGAGGCCAGGGGCAGTTCACCCCTCCACTTT,CASSQEARGSSPLHF
TRBV6-1,-,TRBJ1-2,TRBD1,TGTGCCAGCAGTGATTTATCCGGGACAGGGGATCGCTATGGCTACACCTTC,CASSDLSGTGDRYGYTF
TRBV7-9,-,TRBJ1-4,-,TGTGCCAGCAGCCTCGGCGGGGGCCTAAGTGAAAAACTGTTTTTT,CASSLGGGLSEKLFF
TRBV5-8,once,TRBJ2-3,-,TGTGCCAGCATCCGGGGAGTGAAGCAGTATTTT,CASIRGVKQYF
TRBV15,-,TRBJ1-1,TRBD1,TGTGCCACCAGTACAGGTGGGTTAGGGACAGGGAACACTGAAGCTTTCTTT,CATSTGGLGTGNTEAFF
TRBV28,-,TRBJ1-5,TRBD1,TGTGCCAGCAGGCTATCGGGACAGGGGGCGCCGGGCAATCAGCCCCAGCATTTT,CASRLSGQGAPGNQPQHF
TRBV18,-,TRBJ1-6,-,TGTGCCAGTCTGACAGACCTGAATTCACCCCTCCACTTT,CASLTDLNSPLHF
TRBV7-8,once,TRBJ1-6,TRBD1,TGTGCCAGCAGACAACGGGACAGCTGGAATTCACCCCTCCACTTT,CASRQRDSWNSPLHF
TRBV5-5,-,TRBJ2-5,TRBD1,TGTGCCAGCAGCTTGCCAGGGGGCAGTTCCGGACAAGAGACCCAGTACTTC,CASSLPGGSSGQETQYF
TRBV5-1,-,TRBJ1-1,TRBD1,TGCGCCAGCAGCTTAGGGACAGGGGGTATGAACACTGAAGCTTTCTTT,CASSLGTGGMNTEAFF
TRBV19,once,TRBJ2-5,TRBD1,TGTGCCAGTAGTAGAGGACAGGGGAAAGAGACCCAGTACTTC,CASSRGQGKETQYF
TRBV7-9,once,TRBJ1-2,TRBD1,TGTGCCAGCAGCCCAATTGGGACAGGGGGTCGGGGCTACACCTTC,CASSPIGTGGRGYTF
TRBV11-3,-,TRBJ1-1,TRBD1,TGTGCCAGCAGCAACCGACAGGGGTTGAGCACTGAAGCTTTCTTT,CASSNRQGLSTEAFF
TRBV28,-,TRBJ1-1,-,TGTGCCACGACTGTAGAGGTGCTGGGTGAAGCTTTCTTT,CATTVEVLGEAFF
TRBV21-1,once,TRBJ1-1,-,TGTGCCAGCAGCAAAGGGAACAGGTCTCCGTCTTGGACTGAAGCTTTCTTT,CASSKGNRSPSWTEAFF
TRBV19,few,TRBJ1-1,-,TGTGCCAGTAGTCTGAGACAGAACACTGAAGCTTTCTTT,CASSLRQNTEAFF
TRBV19,once,TRBJ2-3,-,TGTGCCAGTAGGAACAGGGTTACAGATACGCAGTATTTT,CASRNRVTDTQYF
TRBV5-1,-,TRBJ2-1,TRBD2,TGCGCCAGCAGCTACCTATCGGGGGGGCGTTCCTCCTACAATGAGCAGTTCTTC,CASSYLSGGRSSYNEQFF
TRBV30,once,TRBJ2-2,-,TGTGCCTGGATTGGCGGAGGGGTAATGGCCGGGGAGCTGTTTTTT,CAWIGGGVMAGELFF
TRBV7-8,few,TRBJ1-6,TRBD1,TGTGCCAGCAAGTACCAGGGGGCGGGTTCACCCCTCCACTTT,CASKYQGAGSPLHF
TRBV4-1,-,TRBJ2-7,TRBD1,TGCGCCAGCAGCCAAACCCCCTCGCCGGGACAGGCCTACGAGCAGTACTTC,CASSQTPSPGQAYEQYF
TRBV7-7,-,TRBJ1-4,-,TGTGCCAGCAGCCCATCTCCGACAGAACGATATGAAAAACTGTTTTTT,CASSPSPTERYEKLFF
TRBV9,-,TRBJ2-3,-,TGTGCCAGCAGCGCCCGGAGAATTGGTACAGATACGCAGTATTTT,CASSARRIGTDTQYF
TRBV7-3,-,TRBJ2-2,-,TGTGCCAGCAGCCCCGGGGGAGTACGGACCGGGGAGCTGTTTTTT,CASSPGGVRTGELFF
TRBV5-1,-,TRBJ2-1,-,TGCGCCAGCAGCTTGGGACTTAGCTCCTACAATGAGCAGTTCTTC,CASSLGLSSYNEQFF
TRBV5-1,-,TRBJ1-1,TRBD1,TGCGCCAGCAGCCCCGGGACAGACCGAGCTTTCTTT,CASSPGTDRAFF
TRBV10-3,-,TRBJ1-6,TRBD1,TGTGCCGTCGCCCCGACAGGGGATTCACCCCTCCACTTT,CAVAPTGDSPLHF
TRBV5-4,-,TRBJ1-2,TRBD1,TGTGCCAGCAGCTTGGCAGCCGGACAGGGATATGGCTACACCTTC,CASSLAAGQGYGYTF
TRBV7-2,-,TRBJ2-1,TRBD1,TGTGCCAGCAGCTTAGCCCGGCCAGGGGGCGCCGGAGATGAGCAGTTCTTC,CASSLARPGGAGDEQFF
TRBV28,-,TRBJ2-7,-,TGTGCCAGCAGGCCGGGGACAACCTACGAGCAGTACTTC,CASRPGTTYEQYF
TRBV15,-,TRBJ1-4,TRBD1,TGTGCCACCAGCCCCCGGGACAGGGGGCGGGAAAAACTGTTTTTT,CATSPRDRGREKLFF
TRBV11-2,once,TRBJ1-2,-,TGTGCCAGCAGCTTAGCCCCGCGGAATGGCTACACCTTC,CASSLAPRNGYTF
TRBV6-4,-,TRBJ2-2,TRBD1,TGTGCCAGCTCACAGGGGGTAGGCACCGGGGAGCTGTTTTTT,CASSQGVGTGELFF
TRBV7-8,-,TRBJ2-2,TRBD1,TGTGCCAGCAGCCGGACCCGGGACAGGGTGACCGGGGAGCTGTTTTTT,CASSRTRDRVTGELFF
TRBV12-3/TRBV12-4,-,TRBJ1-2,-,TGTGCCAGCACCTACCGAGATGGCTACACCTTC,CASTYRDGYTF
TRBV15,-,TRBJ2-2,-,TGTGCCACCAGCAGACCGGGGACACTGAACACCGGGGAGCTGTTTTTT,CATSRPGTLNTGELFF
TRBV7-9,few,TRBJ1-4,-,TGTGCCAGCAGCTCCGACAGTCCACCCAATGAAAAACTGTTTTTT,CASSSDSPPNEKLFF